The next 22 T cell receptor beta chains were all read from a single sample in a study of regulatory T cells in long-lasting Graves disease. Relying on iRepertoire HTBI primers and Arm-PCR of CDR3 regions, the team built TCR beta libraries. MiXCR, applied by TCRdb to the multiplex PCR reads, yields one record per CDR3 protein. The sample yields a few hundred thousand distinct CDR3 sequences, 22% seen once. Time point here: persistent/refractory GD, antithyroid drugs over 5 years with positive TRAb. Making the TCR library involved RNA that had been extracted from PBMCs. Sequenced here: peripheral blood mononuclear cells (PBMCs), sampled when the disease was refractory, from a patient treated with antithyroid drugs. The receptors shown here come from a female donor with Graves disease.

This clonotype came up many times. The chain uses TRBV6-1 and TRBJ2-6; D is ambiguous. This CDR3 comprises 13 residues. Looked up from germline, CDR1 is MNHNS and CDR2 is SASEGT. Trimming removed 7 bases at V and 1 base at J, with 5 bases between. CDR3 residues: CASTSSGANVLTF. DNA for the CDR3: TGTGCCAGCACCTCATCTGGGGCCAACGTCCTGACTTTC.

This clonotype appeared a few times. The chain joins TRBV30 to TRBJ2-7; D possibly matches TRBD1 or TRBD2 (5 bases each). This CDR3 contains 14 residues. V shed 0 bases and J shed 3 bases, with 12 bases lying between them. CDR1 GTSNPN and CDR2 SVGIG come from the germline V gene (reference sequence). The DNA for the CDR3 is TGTGCCTGGAGTGTAGGACATGGGAGCTACGAGCAGTACTTC. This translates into CAWSVGHGSYEQYF.

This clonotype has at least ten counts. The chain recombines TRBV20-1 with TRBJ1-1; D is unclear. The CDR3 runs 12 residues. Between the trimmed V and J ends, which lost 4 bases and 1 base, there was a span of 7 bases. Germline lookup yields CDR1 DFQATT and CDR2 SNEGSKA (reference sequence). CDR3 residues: CSATNGNTEAFF. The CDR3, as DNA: TGCAGTGCTACTAACGGGAACACTGAAGCTTTCTTT.

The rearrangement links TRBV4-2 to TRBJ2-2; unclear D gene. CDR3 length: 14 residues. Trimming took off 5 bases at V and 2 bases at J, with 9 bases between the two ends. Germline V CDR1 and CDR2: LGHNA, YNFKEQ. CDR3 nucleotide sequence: TGTGCCAGCAGCTTCGAAAAAAACACCGGGGAGCTGTTTTTT. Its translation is CASSFEKNTGELFF.

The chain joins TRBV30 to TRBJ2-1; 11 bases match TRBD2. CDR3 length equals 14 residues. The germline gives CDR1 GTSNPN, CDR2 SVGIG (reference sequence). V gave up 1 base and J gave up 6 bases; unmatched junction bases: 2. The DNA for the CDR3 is TGTGCCTGGAGTGGACTAGCGGGGAGCAATGAGCAGTTCTTC. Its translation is CAWSGLAGSNEQFF.

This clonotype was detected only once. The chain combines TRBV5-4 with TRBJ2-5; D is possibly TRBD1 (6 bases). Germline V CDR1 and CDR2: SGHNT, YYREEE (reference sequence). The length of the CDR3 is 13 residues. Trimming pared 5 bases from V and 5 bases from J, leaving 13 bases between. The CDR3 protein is CASSTGWGETQYF. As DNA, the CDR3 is TGTGCCAGCAGTACAGGGTGGGGGGAGACCCAGTACTTC. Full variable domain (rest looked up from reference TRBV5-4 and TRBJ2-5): ETGVTQSPTHLIKTRGQQVTLRCSSQSGHNTVSWYQQALGQGPQFIFQYYREEENGRGNFPPRFSGLQFPNYSSELNVNALELDDSALYLCASSTGWGETQYFGPGTRLLVL.

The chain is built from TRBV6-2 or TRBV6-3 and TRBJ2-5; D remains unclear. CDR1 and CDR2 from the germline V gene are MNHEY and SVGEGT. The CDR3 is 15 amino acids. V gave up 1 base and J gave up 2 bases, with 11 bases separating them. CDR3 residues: CASSYYRGWQETQYF. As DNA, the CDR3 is TGTGCCAGCAGTTACTACCGAGGCTGGCAAGAGACCCAGTACTTC.

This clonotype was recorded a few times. In DNA form, the CDR3 reads TGTGCCAGCAGCGTAGAGGGAGGGACCTATGGCTACACCTTC. Translated, it gives CASSVEGGTYGYTF. The chain has TRBV9 and TRBJ1-2; possible D gene TRBD1, 5 bases. Looked up from germline, CDR1 is SGDLS and CDR2 is YYNGEE. V was clipped by 0 bases and J by 4 bases, with 10 bases between them. The CDR3 has 14 amino acids.

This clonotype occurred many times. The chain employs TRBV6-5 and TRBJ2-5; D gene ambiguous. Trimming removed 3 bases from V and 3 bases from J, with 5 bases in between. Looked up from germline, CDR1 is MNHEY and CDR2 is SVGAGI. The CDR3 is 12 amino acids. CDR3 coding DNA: TGTGCCAGCAGTTATTGGAAAGAGACCCAGTACTTC. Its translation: CASSYWKETQYF.

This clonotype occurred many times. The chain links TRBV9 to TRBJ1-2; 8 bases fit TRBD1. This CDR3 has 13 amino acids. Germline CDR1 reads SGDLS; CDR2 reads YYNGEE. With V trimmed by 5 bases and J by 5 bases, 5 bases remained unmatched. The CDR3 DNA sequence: TGTGCCAGCAGTTTCGACAGGGGATATGGCTACACCTTC. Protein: CASSFDRGYGYTF. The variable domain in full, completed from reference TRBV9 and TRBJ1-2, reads DSGVTQTPKHLITATGQRVTLRCSPRSGDLSVYWYQQSLDQGLQFLIQYYNGEERAKGNILERFSAQQFPDLHSELNLSSLELGDSALYFCASSFDRGYGYTFGSGTRLTVV.

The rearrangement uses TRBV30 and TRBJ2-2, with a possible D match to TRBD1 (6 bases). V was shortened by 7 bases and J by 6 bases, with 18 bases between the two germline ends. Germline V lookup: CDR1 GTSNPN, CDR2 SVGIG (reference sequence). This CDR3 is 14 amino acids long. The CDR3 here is CALGTLIASGELFF. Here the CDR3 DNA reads TGTGCCTTGGGGACACTTATCGCGTCCGGGGAGCTGTTTTTT.

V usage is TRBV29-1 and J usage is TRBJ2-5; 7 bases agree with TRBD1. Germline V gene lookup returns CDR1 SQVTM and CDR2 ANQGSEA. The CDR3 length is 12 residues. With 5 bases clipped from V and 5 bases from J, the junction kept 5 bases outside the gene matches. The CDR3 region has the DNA TGCAGCGTTCGACAGGGTGGGGAGACCCAGTACTTC. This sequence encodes CSVRQGGETQYF.

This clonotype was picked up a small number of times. Here the CDR3 DNA reads TGTGCCAGTGGGTTGCAAGGATCTGGGGCCAACGTCCTGACTTTC. It translates to CASGLQGSGANVLTF. The gene calls are TRBV19 and TRBJ2-6; no clear D. The CDR3 is 15 residues long. The ends were cut back, 8 bases at V and 1 base at J, with 12 bases in the middle. The germline V gene encodes CDR1 LNHDA and CDR2 SQIVND (reference sequence).

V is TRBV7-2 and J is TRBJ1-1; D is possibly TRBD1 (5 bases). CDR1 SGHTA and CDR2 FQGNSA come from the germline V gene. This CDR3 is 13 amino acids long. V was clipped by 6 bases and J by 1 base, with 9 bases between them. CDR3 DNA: TGTGCCAGCAGGCTGGACAAGAACACTGAAGCTTTCTTT. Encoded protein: CASRLDKNTEAFF.

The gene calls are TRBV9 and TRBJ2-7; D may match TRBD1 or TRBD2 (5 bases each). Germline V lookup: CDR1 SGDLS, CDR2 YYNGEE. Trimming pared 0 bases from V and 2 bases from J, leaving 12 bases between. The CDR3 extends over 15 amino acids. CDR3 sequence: CASSVGQGEAYEQYF. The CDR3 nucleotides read TGTGCCAGCAGCGTAGGGCAGGGAGAGGCCTACGAGCAGTACTTC.

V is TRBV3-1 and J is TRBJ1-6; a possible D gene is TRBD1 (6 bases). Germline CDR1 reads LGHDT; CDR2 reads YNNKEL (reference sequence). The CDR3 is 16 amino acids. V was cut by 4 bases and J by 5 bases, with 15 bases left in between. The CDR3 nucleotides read TGTGCCAGCAGCCTCGCGGGGGGCGGGCATAATTCACCCCTCCACTTT. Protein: CASSLAGGGHNSPLHF.

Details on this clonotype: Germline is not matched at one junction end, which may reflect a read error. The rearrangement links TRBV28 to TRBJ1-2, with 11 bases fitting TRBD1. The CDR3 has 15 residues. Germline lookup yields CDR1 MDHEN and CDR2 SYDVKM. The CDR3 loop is CPSSFGDRGFYGYTF. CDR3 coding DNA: TGTCCCAGCAGTTTCGGGGACAGGGGGTTCTATGGCTACACCTTC.

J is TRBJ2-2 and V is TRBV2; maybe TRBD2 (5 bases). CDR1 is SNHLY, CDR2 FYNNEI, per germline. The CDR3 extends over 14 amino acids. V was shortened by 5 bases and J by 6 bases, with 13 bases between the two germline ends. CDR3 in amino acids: CASSYSLRAGELFF. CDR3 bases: TGTGCCAGCAGTTATTCGTTGAGGGCCGGGGAGCTGTTTTTT.

CDR3 residues: CASSFIESGNTIYF. CDR3 DNA: TGTGCCAGCAGTTTTATAGAGTCTGGAAACACCATATATTTT. The gene calls are TRBV12-3 or TRBV12-4 and TRBJ1-3; D unresolved. The V end lost 3 bases, the J end lost 1 base, and 7 bases lay between the germline ends. This CDR3 spans 14 amino acids.

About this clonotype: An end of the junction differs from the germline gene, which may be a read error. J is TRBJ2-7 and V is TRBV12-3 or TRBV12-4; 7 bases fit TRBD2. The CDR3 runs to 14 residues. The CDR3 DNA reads TGTGCCAGCGGTTTTCCGGGGGGAACCTACGAGCAGTACTTC. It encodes CASGFPGGTYEQYF.

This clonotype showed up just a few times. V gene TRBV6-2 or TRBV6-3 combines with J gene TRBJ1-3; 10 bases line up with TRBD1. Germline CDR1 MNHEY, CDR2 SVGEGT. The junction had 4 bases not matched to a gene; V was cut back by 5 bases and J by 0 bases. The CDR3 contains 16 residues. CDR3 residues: CASSGTGEHSGNTIYF. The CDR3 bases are TGTGCCAGCAGTGGGACAGGGGAACACTCTGGAAACACCATATATTTT.

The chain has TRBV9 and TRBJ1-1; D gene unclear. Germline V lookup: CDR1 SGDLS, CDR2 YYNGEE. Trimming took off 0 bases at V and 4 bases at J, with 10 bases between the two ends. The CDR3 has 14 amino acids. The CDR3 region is CASSVGQGTTEAFF. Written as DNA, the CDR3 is TGTGCCAGCAGCGTAGGACAAGGAACCACTGAAGCTTTCTTT.